This TCR beta chain was sequenced for a study of OX40 agonist ivuxolimab in advanced cancers. Generated by immunoSEQ multiplex PCR, the TCRdb table keeps only in-frame clones and is missing some. Altogether over 10,000 clones are present, approximately 76% being singletons, with the ten largest covering less than 30%. The CDR3 totals 15 residues. The junction had 7 bases not matched to a gene; V was cut back by 2 bases and J by 3 bases. Germline-derived CDR1 and CDR2 are SQVTM and ANQGSEA. This receptor was obtained from an adult with an advanced solid tumor such as melanoma, head and neck, liver or kidney cancer. This specimen was CD4+ or CD8+ T cells sorted from blood, taken in a trial of the OX40 agonist ivuxolimab. The J gene is TRBJ1-3, the V gene TRBV29-1; 7 bases agree with TRBD1. The CDR3 reads CSVEIEGAGGNTIYF. The CDR3 bases are TGCAGCGTTGAAATTGAGGGGGCGGGTGGAAACACCATATATTTT.